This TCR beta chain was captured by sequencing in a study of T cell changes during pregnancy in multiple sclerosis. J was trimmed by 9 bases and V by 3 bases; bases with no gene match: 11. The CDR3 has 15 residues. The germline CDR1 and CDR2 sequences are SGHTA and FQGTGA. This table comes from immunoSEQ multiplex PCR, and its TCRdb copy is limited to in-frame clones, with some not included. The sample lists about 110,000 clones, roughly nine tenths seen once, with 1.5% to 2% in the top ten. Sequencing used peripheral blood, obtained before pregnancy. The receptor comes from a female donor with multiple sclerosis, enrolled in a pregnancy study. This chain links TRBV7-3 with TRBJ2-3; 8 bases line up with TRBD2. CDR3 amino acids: CASSLTPGGAVTQYF. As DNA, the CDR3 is TGTGCCAGCAGCTTGACCCCCGGGGGGGCCGTAACGCAGTATTTT. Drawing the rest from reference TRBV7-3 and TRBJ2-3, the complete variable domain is GAGVSQTPSNKVTEKGKYVELRCDPISGHTALYWYRQSLGQGPEFLIYFQGTGAADDSGLPNDRFFAVRPEGSVSTLKIQRTERGDSAVYLCASSLTPGGAVTQYFGPGTRLTVL.